This TCR beta chain appears in the sequencing data of a study of beta chain features in type 1 diabetes. On the study more broadly: Patients looked much like healthy donors when it came to age, gender and cell yields.

Only a few counts were recorded for this clone. TCRB transcripts that were expressed got sequenced, as all of the isolated RNA had been reverse transcribed. Using immunoSEQ multiplex PCR, the repertoire was profiled, and TCRdb retains in-frame clones only, with some absent. There are under 500,000 clones in the sample; 25% to 35% occur only once, and roughly 0.06% lies in the top ten. Per germline, CDR1 MGHDK and CDR2 SYGVNS. The CDR3 totals 15 residues. Trimming cost V 5 bases and J 0 bases, with 13 bases left between them. Cell sorting via CD45RO/CCR7/CD25/CD127/CD95/CD27 was performed to obtain CD4+ naive, central memory, regulatory and stem cell-like memory cells.

The chain uses TRBV25-1 and TRBJ2-5, with D possibly matching TRBD2 (6 bases). The TCR comes from a man aged 18-30 years in good health. Source material: naive CD4+ T cells from blood. CDR3 DNA sequence: TGTGCCAGCAGTAGGACGCGGGACTACCAAGAGACCCAGTACTTC. Encoded protein: CASSRTRDYQETQYF.